Presented here are 16 T cell receptor beta chains from one specimen sequenced in a study of T cells in women clearing cervical HPV infection (dated by TCRdb to 2017 to 2018). Receptors were amplified or captured by the immunoSEQ multiplex PCR assay. Sourced from immuneACCESS, this table was stored by TCRdb with only in-frame sequences that have V and J called. A share of the clones is absent; for the studies checked, an unresolved V gene accounts for under half, and the remainder has no known explanation. This sample's table has entries for approximately 35,000 clones. Around 1.6% of the sample comes from the top ten. Material: blood buffy coat. The origin of the receptors is a woman between 18 and 75 years old with a cervical HPV16 infection that either progressed to CIN3+ or cleared (not recorded which).

Remarks on this clone: The read stops 3 residues short of the end of the CDR3; the missing end is completed from the germline J gene. The chain joins TRBV29-1 to TRBJ1-2; D ambiguous. Germline-derived CDR1 and CDR2 are SQVTM and ANQGSEA. The CDR3 spans 10 residues. Trimming cost V 3 bases and J 4 bases, with 3 bases left between them. The CDR3 DNA, read in part, is TGCAGCGTTGATCTCTATGGC. It specifies CSVDLYG. The entire CDR3 sequence reads CSVDLYGYTF.

Points on this clone: The DNA ends 3 residues before the CDR3 does, and the rest of the CDR3 is filled in from the germline J gene. V and J are TRBV30 and TRBJ2-5; 8 bases line up with TRBD2. V lost 0 bases and J lost 3; bases outside the gene matches: 0. The CDR3 sequence is 13 residues long. CDR1 is GTSNPN, CDR2 SVGIG, per germline (reference sequence). This chain's CDR3 is CAWSVLAEETQYF. The covered CDR3 bases are TGTGCCTGGAGTGTACTAGCGGAAGAGACC.

In regard to this clone: The read comes to an end 3 residues before the CDR3 does, leaving the germline J gene to fill in the end. The genes are TRBV7-3 and TRBJ2-3; D is unresolved. V dropped 4 bases and J dropped 4 bases, with 9 bases sitting between them. Per the germline V gene, CDR1 is SGHTA and CDR2 is FQGTGA. This CDR3 has 13 amino acids. The CDR3 loop is CASSSTDSDTQYF. The DNA read from the CDR3 is TGTGCCAGCAGCTCCACCGACTCAGATACG.

About this clone itself: Read sequence stops 3 residues before the CDR3 end, and the germline J gene provides the missing end. The chain couples TRBV2 to TRBJ2-1, with a weak D call TRBD2 (6 bases). CDR1 and CDR2 from the germline V gene are SNHLY and FYNNEI. V was shortened by 7 bases and J by 9 bases, with 22 bases between the two germline ends. This CDR3 is built from 15 residues. The CDR3 DNA, read in part, is TGTGCCAGCACCCTCAGCGGGCCCCCCTCGGGTGAG. It specifies CASTLSGPPSGE. The whole CDR3 protein is CASTLSGPPSGEQFF. Variable domain in full (rest from reference TRBV2 and TRBJ2-1): EPEVTQTPSHQVTQMGQEVILRCVPISNHLYFYWYRQILGQKVEFLVSFYNNEISEKSEIFDDQFSVERPDGSNFTLKIRSTKLEDSAMYFCASTLSGPPSGEQFFGPGTRLTVL.

Notes on this clone: The read comes to an end 3 residues before the CDR3 does, leaving the germline J gene to fill in the end. The rearrangement links TRBV2 to TRBJ2-2; 7 bases line up with TRBD1. Germline CDR1 reads SNHLY; CDR2 reads FYNNEI. The CDR3 has 14 residues. The CDR3 loop reads CASNPDRAVSPLFF. Partial CDR3 DNA: TGTGCCAGCAATCCAGACAGGGCCGTTTCACCG. Full variable domain (outside the CDR3, taken from reference TRBV2 and TRBJ2-2): EPEVTQTPSHQVTQMGQEVILRCVPISNHLYFYWYRQILGQKVEFLVSFYNNEISEKSEIFDDQFSVERPDGSNFTLKIRSTKLEDSAMYFCASNPDRAVSPLFFGEGSRLTVL.

Of note for this clone: The CDR3 is cut off 3 residues early in the read; its end comes from the germline J gene. The V gene is TRBV5-1, the J gene TRBJ2-1; possibly TRBD1 for D (5 bases). The germline V gene has CDR1 SGHRS and CDR2 YFSETQ. V was shortened by 0 bases and J by 8 bases, with 12 bases between the two germline ends. The CDR3 has 14 residues. The CDR3 bases that were read are TGCGCCAGCAGCTTGGGTGGGGCCAGGGATGAG. Translating it yields CASSLGGARDE. The CDR3 in full is CASSLGGARDEQFF.

As concerns this clone: The read terminates 3 residues before the CDR3 end, so the remaining end is supplied by the germline J gene. The chain recombines TRBV9 with TRBJ1-2; 9 bases are a match to TRBD1. The length of the CDR3 is 13 residues. Germline lookup yields CDR1 SGDLS and CDR2 YYNGEE. CDR3 residues: CASSVDGGQGYTF. Incomplete CDR3 DNA: TGTGCCAGCAGCGTAGACGGGGGACAGGGA. The full variable domain, its missing parts supplied by reference TRBV9 and TRBJ1-2, is DSGVTQTPKHLITATGQRVTLRCSPRSGDLSVYWYQQSLDQGLQFLIQYYNGEERAKGNILERFSAQQFPDLHSELNLSSLELGDSALYFCASSVDGGQGYTFGSGTRLTVV.

CDR3 bases read: TGCAGTGCTAGAGGGGTCGGGGGAACCTACGAG. This sequence encodes CSARGVGGTYE. The full CDR3 sequence reads CSARGVGGTYEQYF. The V gene is TRBV20-1, the J gene TRBJ2-7; D is perhaps TRBD2 (6 bases). The observed sequence ends 3 residues before the CDR3 terminus, with the missing tail filled in from the germline J gene. Per the germline V gene, CDR1 is DFQATT and CDR2 is SNEGSKA (reference sequence). The CDR3 contains 14 residues. Trimming left V 1 base short and J 2 bases short, with 12 bases between.

About this clone itself: The read terminates 3 residues ahead of where the CDR3 ends, so the germline J gene completes it. The rearrangement links TRBV29-1 to TRBJ2-1; D is perhaps TRBD2 (7 bases). CDR3 length: 16 residues. Germline V gives CDR1 SQVTM, CDR2 ANQGSEA. Trimming took 0 bases from V and 8 from J, leaving 20 bases between them. CDR3 loop: CSVEDPRGGLRDEQFF. The DNA read from the CDR3 is TGCAGCGTTGAAGATCCTAGGGGGGGACTGAGGGATGAG.

Notes on this clone: Read data end 3 residues before the CDR3 end; the end is taken from the germline J gene. The chain combines TRBV18 with TRBJ2-5; 7 nucleotides align to TRBD1. In germline, CDR1 is KGHSH, CDR2 LQKENI. The CDR3 covers 15 residues. J gave up 1 base and V 3 bases, and 5 bases lay outside the gene matches. The CDR3 DNA, read in part, is TGTGCCAGCTCACCCAGACAGGGCGGCCAAGAGACC. Its protein is CASSPRQGGQET. In full, the CDR3 is CASSPRQGGQETQYF.

The CDR3 is CASKQGANSPLHF. CDR3 bases read: TGTGCCAGCAAACAGGGGGCAAATTCACCC. The chain combines TRBV5-6 with TRBJ1-6, with 9 bases that match TRBD1. The CDR3 is cut off 3 residues early in the read; its end comes from the germline J gene. V shed 6 bases and J 7 bases; nucleotides not matched to a gene: 2. The CDR3 consists of 13 residues. Germline lookup yields CDR1 SGHDT and CDR2 YYEEEE.

The CDR3 loop is CASSFGATDTQYF. The covered CDR3 bases are TGCGCCAGCAGCTTTGGGGCCACAGATACG. This chain links TRBV5-1 with TRBJ2-3; tentatively, D is TRBD1 (5 bases). The read halts 3 residues ahead of the CDR3 end, with the missing end drawn from the germline J gene. With 2 bases removed from V and 2 bases from J, the gap between germline ends came to 6 bases. The CDR3 sequence is 13 residues long. Germline-derived CDR1 and CDR2 are SGHRS and YFSETQ.

In regard to this clone: The CDR3 end falls 3 residues outside the read, so it is completed with the germline J gene. J is TRBJ2-3 and V is TRBV6-1; no clear D. Germline-derived CDR1 and CDR2 are MNHNS and SASEGT. V was trimmed by 4 bases and J by 1 base, leaving 9 bases between them. The CDR3 runs 14 residues. The chain's CDR3 is CASSGDSGTDTQYF. CDR3 DNA (partial): TGTGCCAGCAGTGGAGACTCCGGCACAGATACG.

Note on this clone: Coverage ceases 3 residues before the CDR3 finishes, and the germline J gene fills in the end. The chain carries TRBV10-3 and TRBJ2-3; 9 bases fit TRBD2. Germline lookup yields CDR1 ENHRY and CDR2 SYGVKD. The CDR3 covers 15 residues. Trimming cost V 6 bases and J 0 bases; bases outside gene matches: 4. The DNA read from the CDR3 is TGTGCCATCAGGGCCGCGGGGGGGAGCACAGATACG. Residues: CAIRAAGGSTDT. In full, the CDR3 is CAIRAAGGSTDTQYF.

Comment on this clone: The CDR3 end falls 3 residues outside the read, so it is completed with the germline J gene. The chain employs TRBV18 and TRBJ2-7, with 10 bases identical to TRBD1. CDR1 is KGHSH and CDR2 is LQKENI in the germline V gene. The CDR3 length is 15 residues. V was pared by 2 bases and J by 5 bases, with 6 bases of the junction left unmatched. Partial CDR3 DNA: TGTGCCAGCTCACCAAGGGACAGGGGCAAGGACGAG. It specifies CASSPRDRGKDE. The full CDR3 protein is CASSPRDRGKDEQYF.

On this clone itself: The CDR3 end is not reached by the read, which stops 3 residues before it; the germline J gene fills it in. The gene calls are TRBV5-1 and TRBJ2-7, with 9 bases identical to TRBD1. The CDR3 is made up of 13 amino acids. V lost 4 bases to trimming and J lost 6 bases; unmatched junction nucleotides: 5. Germline-derived CDR1 and CDR2 are SGHRS and YFSETQ. CDR3: CASSVGTGSEQYF. CDR3 DNA (partial): TGCGCCAGCAGCGTAGGGACAGGGAGCGAG.